Presented here are 25 T cell receptor beta chains from one specimen sequenced in a study of low-dose radiotherapy and immunotherapy resistance in tumors. Covering alpha and beta chains, TRAV- and TRBV-specific primers were used for the first-strand cDNA. TCR amplification used roughly 18 PCR cycles, a constant-region primer and a V-primer adapter. One entry per CDR3 protein results from TCRdb running MiXCR on the reads. The data show roughly 90,000 distinct CDR3 sequences, 20% to 25% seen once. The time point was: after trial treatment. Treatment given: LDRT plus nivolumab, ipilimumab, low-dose cyclophosphamide and aspirin (RACIN trial). Material: PBMCs, obtained after low-dose radiotherapy plus immunotherapy. These receptors were taken from a female donor with ovarian cancer.

V is TRBV7-9 and J is TRBJ2-7; 9 nucleotides agree with TRBD2. Germline CDR1 SEHNR, CDR2 FQNEAQ (reference sequence). V gave up 7 bases and J gave up 4 bases; unmatched junction bases: 14. CDR3 length equals 16 residues. The CDR3: CASIGSGLAGIYEQYF. DNA for the CDR3: TGTGCCAGCATCGGATCTGGGCTAGCGGGGATTTACGAGCAGTACTTC.

Many counts were recorded for this clonotype. The chain uses TRBV29-1 and TRBJ2-2; D call uncertain. The V gene's germline CDR1 is SQVTM and CDR2 ANQGSEA. With 4 bases removed from V and 7 bases from J, the gap between germline ends came to 19 bases. This CDR3 region has 15 residues. The CDR3 region is CSVGRAAMGGGELFF. The CDR3, as DNA: TGCAGCGTTGGAAGGGCAGCTATGGGTGGCGGGGAGCTGTTTTTT.

This clonotype occurred many times. In nucleotides, the CDR3 is TGTGCCAGCAGCGTCGACAGGAGCCGCTCTGGAAACACCATATATTTT. It specifies CASSVDRSRSGNTIYF. The chain employs TRBV11-1 and TRBJ1-3; perhaps TRBD1 as D (6 bases). The germline V gene has CDR1 SGHAT and CDR2 FQDESV (reference sequence). The germline V and J ends were trimmed by 5 bases and 0 bases, with 14 bases remaining between them. There are 16 residues in the CDR3.

This clonotype was detected once. A single base is all that separates this from a far larger clone, so a read error is likely. The V call is TRBV7-9, the J call TRBJ2-5, with TRBD2 identical over 16 bases. The CDR3 loop spans 19 amino acids. In germline, CDR1 is SEHNR, CDR2 FQNEAQ (reference sequence). Trimming cost V 5 bases and J 4 bases; bases outside gene matches: 13. This chain's CDR3 is CASSPAAGLAGGMGETQYF. CDR3 bases: TGTGCCAGCAGCCCCGCGGCGGGACTAGCGGGAGGGATGGGAGAGACCCAGTACTTC.

This clonotype was counted at least ten times. The chain carries TRBV24-1 and TRBJ2-1, with D perhaps matching TRBD1 or TRBD2 (5 bases each). CDR3 length: 15 residues. The germline gives CDR1 KGHDR, CDR2 SFDVKD. V was trimmed by 4 bases and J by 2 bases, leaving 11 bases between them. The CDR3, as DNA: TGTGCCACCAGTGACCGGGGACCCACCTACAATGAGCAGTTCTTC. Translation: CATSDRGPTYNEQFF.

This clonotype has ten or more counts. The chain recombines TRBV11-2 with TRBJ2-1; TRBD2 aligns across 7 bases. The CDR3 is made up of 15 amino acids. Trimming cost V 3 bases and J 10 bases; bases outside gene matches: 12. The germline CDR1 and CDR2 sequences are SGHAT and FQNNGV. The CDR3 DNA follows: TGTGCCAGCAGCTTCCGCGGGGGTGGGGTTTTGGAGCAGTTCTTC. Protein sequence: CASSFRGGGVLEQFF. The full variable domain, completed using reference TRBV11-2 and TRBJ2-1, is EAGVAQSPRYKIIEKRQSVAFWCNPISGHATLYWYQQILGQGPKLLIQFQNNGVVDDSQLPKDRFSAERLKGVDSTLKIQPAKLEDSAVYLCASSFRGGGVLEQFFGPGTRLTVL.

This chain uses TRBV7-9 with TRBJ2-7; D is undetermined. This CDR3 has 13 residues. Germline V gene lookup returns CDR1 SEHNR and CDR2 FQNEAQ (reference sequence). Trimming cost V 3 bases and J 2 bases, with 8 bases left between them. CDR3 loop: CASSFPGTYEQYF. The DNA for the CDR3 is TGTGCCAGCAGCTTCCCAGGAACCTACGAGCAGTACTTC.

A word on this clonotype: A far larger clone is only one base removed, so a read error is likely. The chain uses TRBV6-6 and TRBJ2-5; D remains unclear. This CDR3 comprises 16 residues. V was shortened by 6 bases and J by 0 bases, with 17 bases between the two germline ends. Germline CDR1 MNHNY, CDR2 SVGAGI (reference sequence). CDR3 DNA: TGTGCCAGCAGCCACATATCGGGCAATGACCAAGAGACCCAGTACTTC. Protein product: CASSHISGNDQETQYF.

This clonotype showed up many times. The chain carries TRBV4-3 and TRBJ1-1; possible D gene TRBD1, 6 bases. CDR3 length: 15 amino acids. Germline assignment: CDR1 LGHNA and CDR2 YSLEER. Between the trimmed V and J ends, which lost 6 bases and 1 base, there was a span of 15 bases. CDR3 bases: TGCGCCAGCAGGCTTGCCGGACAGCGGAACACTGAAGCTTTCTTT. Its translation is CASRLAGQRNTEAFF.

The J gene is TRBJ1-5, the V gene TRBV28; D is possibly TRBD1 (5 bases). Trimming left V 6 bases short and J 7 bases short, with 16 bases between. The CDR3 contains 14 residues. Germline-derived CDR1 and CDR2 are MDHEN and SYDVKM. CDR3 in DNA: TGTGCCAGCAGCTTGTCGGGGGGAGGGCAGCCCCAGCATTTT. It specifies CASSLSGGGQPQHF.

This clonotype was detected many times. The V call is TRBV6-2 or TRBV6-3, the J call TRBJ2-3; D is unresolved. Trimming stripped 3 bases from V and 2 bases from J, with 9 bases between. The V gene's germline CDR1 is MNHEY and CDR2 SVGEGT. This CDR3 is built from 14 residues. CDR3 residues: CASSYGSHTDTQYF. In DNA form, the CDR3 reads TGTGCCAGCAGTTATGGCAGCCACACAGATACGCAGTATTTT.

This clonotype was observed many times. The chain employs TRBV9 and TRBJ2-3; maybe TRBD2 (6 bases). This CDR3 is built from 16 residues. From germline, CDR1 is SGDLS and CDR2 YYNGEE. The V and J ends lost 0 bases and 6 bases respectively, with 17 bases between them. The CDR3 protein is CASSVVEGLAGDTQYF. In DNA form, the CDR3 reads TGTGCCAGCAGCGTAGTGGAGGGGCTAGCTGGGGATACGCAGTATTTT.

This clonotype was seen at least ten times. This chain connects TRBV7-8 to TRBJ2-3, with unresolved D. The germline V gene encodes CDR1 SGHVS and CDR2 FQNEAQ. V shed 5 bases and J shed 1 base, with 19 bases lying between them. This CDR3 comprises 17 residues. The CDR3 protein is CASSPDKNSYGTDTQYF. Written as DNA, the CDR3 is TGTGCCAGCAGCCCAGATAAAAACAGCTATGGCACAGATACGCAGTATTTT.

This clonotype was counted at least ten times. The rearrangement joins TRBV14 to TRBJ2-3; 7 nucleotides line up with TRBD1. Germline CDR1 is SGHDN and CDR2 is FVKESK. The CDR3 runs to 13 residues. The trim removed 4 bases at V and 4 bases at J, leaving 2 bases unmatched. CDR3 nucleotide sequence: TGTGCCAGCAGCCCGCAGGGGGCAGATACGCAGTATTTT. Protein: CASSPQGADTQYF.

As concerns this clonotype: This likely stems from a read error, as it lies one base from a far larger clone. The chain is built from TRBV5-6 and TRBJ2-1; TRBD2 matches 10 bases. CDR3 size: 15 residues. Germline V gene data show CDR1 as SGHDT and CDR2 as YYEEEE. The junction had 13 bases not matched to a gene; V was cut back by 3 bases and J by 13 bases. CDR3 protein: CASSYLAGVAETQFF. CDR3 sequence (DNA): TGTGCCAGCAGCTATCTAGCGGGAGTGGCAGAGACCCAGTTCTTC.

The table lists this clonotype with many counts. This chain links TRBV18 with TRBJ2-7; 8 nucleotides agree with TRBD1. This CDR3 is 16 amino acids long. V was clipped by 0 bases and J by 0 bases; unmatched bases: 4. Germline V gene data show CDR1 as KGHSH and CDR2 as LQKENI. The CDR3 region has the DNA TGTGCCAGCTCACCACCATCAGGGGGCCTCTCCTACGAGCAGTACTTC. Its translation is CASSPPSGGLSYEQYF. Full variable domain (outside the CDR3, taken from reference TRBV18 and TRBJ2-7): NAGVMQNPRHLVRRRGQEARLRCSPMKGHSHVYWYRQLPEEGLKFMVYLQKENIIDESGMPKERFSAEFPKEGPSILRIQQVVRGDSAAYFCASSPPSGGLSYEQYFGPGTRLTVT.

The rearrangement uses TRBV4-3 and TRBJ1-2; no firm D call. With 1 base removed from V and 7 bases from J, the gap between germline ends came to 22 bases. CDR3 size: 17 residues. Per the germline V gene, CDR1 is LGHNA and CDR2 is YSLEER. The CDR3 spells CASSQVMGQTPLLGYTF. Here the CDR3 DNA reads TGCGCCAGCAGCCAAGTAATGGGCCAGACTCCCCTTCTTGGCTACACCTTC.

At least ten counts were recorded for this clonotype. The chain carries TRBV20-1 and TRBJ2-3, with D maybe TRBD1 (6 bases). Between the trimmed V and J ends, which lost 2 bases and 2 bases, there was a span of 11 bases. CDR1 is DFQATT, CDR2 SNEGSKA, per germline (reference sequence). The CDR3 extends over 14 amino acids. The CDR3 coding sequence is TGCAGTGCTAGAAAAGGGGGATTCACAGATACGCAGTATTTT. This gives the protein CSARKGGFTDTQYF.

Ten or more counts support this clonotype. The chain has TRBV18 and TRBJ2-6; D perhaps matches TRBD1 (6 bases). V dropped 6 bases and J dropped 4 bases, with 16 bases sitting between them. CDR1 and CDR2 from the germline V gene are KGHSH and LQKENI. The CDR3 has 16 residues. CDR3 sequence (DNA): TGTGCCAGCTCCCACAGCAGGGGTAGAGGGGCCAACGTCCTGACTTTC. Translation: CASSHSRGRGANVLTF.

This clonotype was counted only a few times. This may be a read error, as it is one base from a much larger clone. The V and J genes are TRBV2 and TRBJ1-2, with TRBD1 as a possible D gene (5 bases). Trimming removed 6 bases from V and 4 bases from J, with 15 bases in between. From germline, CDR1 is SNHLY and CDR2 FYNNEI. The CDR3 spans 14 residues. The CDR3 is CASSHVTDFYGYTF. The CDR3 DNA reads TGTGCCAGCAGCCACGTGACAGACTTCTATGGCTACACCTTC. Full variable domain (missing parts from reference TRBV2 and TRBJ1-2): EPEVTQTPSHQVTQMGQEVILRCVPISNHLYFYWYRQILGQKVEFLVSFYNNEISEKSEIFDDQFSVERPDGSNFTLKIRSTKLEDSAMYFCASSHVTDFYGYTFGSGTRLTVV.

This clonotype was seen just once. The CDR3 is CASSYSRGQTYYEQYF. DNA of the CDR3: TGTGCCAGCAGTTACTCGCGGGGACAAACTTACTACGAGCAGTACTTC. The gene calls are TRBV6-2 or TRBV6-3 and TRBJ2-7; D could derive from TRBD1 or TRBD2 (6 bases each). The germline V and J ends were trimmed by 0 bases and 3 bases, with 15 bases remaining between them. This CDR3 spans 16 amino acids. Germline V gene sequence: CDR1 MNHEY, CDR2 SVGEGT.

V is TRBV5-1 and J is TRBJ1-1; the D gene is possibly TRBD1 (5 bases). V lost 4 bases to trimming and J lost 0 bases, with 16 bases between them. Germline V gene sequence: CDR1 SGHRS, CDR2 YFSETQ. The CDR3 consists of 16 residues. CDR3 nucleotide sequence: TGCGCCAGCAGCCCGGGACGGGCCATCATGAACACTGAAGCTTTCTTT. Its protein product is CASSPGRAIMNTEAFF.

This clonotype was found a few times. The chain employs TRBV5-6 and TRBJ1-6; tentative D call: TRBD1 (5 bases). Trimming took 3 bases from V and 7 from J, leaving 14 bases between them. The V gene's germline CDR1 is SGHDT and CDR2 YYEEEE. The length of the CDR3 is 15 residues. CDR3 in DNA: TGTGCCAGCAGCTCCGGGGGTACGGGGAATTCACCCCTCCACTTT. This sequence encodes CASSSGGTGNSPLHF.

This clonotype was seen repeatedly, ten times or more. This chain joins TRBV5-1 and TRBJ2-7; TRBD2 matches at 13 bases. Germline CDR1 and CDR2: SGHRS and YFSETQ. The CDR3 length is 15 residues. J gave up 3 bases and V 3 bases, and 3 bases lay outside the gene matches. CDR3 sequence: CASSSGTSGIYEQYF. CDR3 DNA sequence: TGCGCCAGCAGCTCGGGGACTAGCGGGATCTACGAGCAGTACTTC. The full variable domain, its missing parts supplied by reference TRBV5-1 and TRBJ2-7, is KAGVTQTPRYLIKTRGQQVTLSCSPISGHRSVSWYQQTPGQGLQFLFEYFSETQRNKGNFPGRFSGRQFSNSRSEMNVSTLELGDSALYLCASSSGTSGIYEQYFGPGTRLTVT.

This clonotype was picked up many times. V and J are TRBV7-9 and TRBJ1-1; a possible D gene is TRBD1 (5 bases). CDR3 length: 13 residues. V lost 5 bases and J 8 bases, leaving 15 bases between the germline ends. Germline V gene sequence: CDR1 SEHNR, CDR2 FQNEAQ (reference sequence). Written as DNA, the CDR3 is TGTGCCAGCAGCCCGTCGGGCGGACACGAAGCTTTCTTT. Translated, it gives CASSPSGGHEAFF.